This TCR beta chain was identified during a study of neurological immune-mediated disorders (dated by TCRdb to 2018 to 2020). Study-wide context: Of the approximately 34 multiple sclerosis patients, some 31 had relapsing-remitting MS and 3 had secondary progressive MS. Peripheral blood TCR-beta repertoires from patients with HTLV-I-associated myelopathy (HAM/TSP), patients with multiple sclerosis, and healthy controls were compared in the study using UMI-based sequencing. The approximately 110 TCR-beta libraries included longitudinal samples, technical triplicates and paired sorted CD4+ and CD8+ T-cell subsets alongside PBMC samples. The cohort comprised about 68 subjects: about 14 HAM/TSP patients, 34 multiple sclerosis patients and 20 or so healthy controls. Study-wide conclusions, independent of this receptor: Across subjects, expanded clones never shared an identical CDR3 amino acid sequence, which suggests that the TCR-beta repertoires in every group were private. In phylogenetic analysis, the repertoires of 18 of 34 MS patients grouped into a cluster of related CDR3 sequences, which suggests a possible signature at the repertoire level. The highest TCR clonal expansion was observed in HAM/TSP patients, whereas the lowest was observed in MS patients, even when compared with healthy controls. No association of the MS cluster with clinical or MRI features was observed, and the need for larger cohorts was stated by the authors.

This clonotype was recorded at least ten times. The clone's antigen remains unknown. No qualities accompany the bases; no much larger clone lies one base away. Unsorted PBMC libraries were generated from 2 million PBMCs stored in RNAlater at -80 °C until RNA extraction. Multiple sclerosis patients were enrolled in a US clinical protocol under which disease progression was evaluated by magnetic resonance imaging. PBMCs were separated from peripheral blood using Ficoll-Hypaque density gradient centrifugation and then cryopreserved in liquid nitrogen. To synthesize cDNA, template-switch 5'RACE was performed with a primer carrying a 10-nucleotide random unique molecular identifier so that each TCR transcript was tagged. Every sequencing run yielded over 180 million TCR-beta sequences covering 15-18 subjects. Total RNA was extracted with the RNeasy kit. The KAPA Real-time Library Amplification kit was used to amplify TCR-beta VDJ regions with primers targeting the TCR constant region and the 5'RACE anchor. Sample indexes and Illumina adaptors were added in a first PCR, and a second PCR then increased library yield. After Ampure bead purification, the TCR product of roughly 650 bp was size-selected on a 2% E-gel SizeSelection system. Before pooling, library quality was checked on a Bioanalyzer, concentration was measured with Qubit, and libraries were quantified with the Kapa Library Quantification kit. Libraries were sequenced paired-end 2 x 150 bp on an Illumina HiSeq 2500. To increase sequence diversity, roughly 25-31% phiX was spiked into each library pool. On the study's bioinformatics: Quality-filtered reads were processed with the UMI-based MiGEC pipeline, which removed over 75% of raw TCR sequences during error correction. IMGT germline references were used for aligning VDJ genes, and each clonotype was defined as a unique CDR3 amino acid sequence together with its V-J genes. VDJtools evaluated clonal expansion, Shannon diversity and CDR3 relatedness (CalcPairwiseDistances, ClusterSamples); CLCbio workbench built phylogenetic trees. Clones with at least 8 unique UMIs were defined as expanded, with this threshold being based on coefficient-of-variation modelling across technical triplicates. TCRdb cleaned the public reads at Q25 with fastp, built clones with MiXCR and kept in-frame beta chains. Each record represents a unique CDR3 protein, reported with the most common genes and DNA among its rows. Here the V and J calls rest on TCRdb's processing, not on the authors' analysis. The sample yields tens of thousands of distinct CDR3 sequences; more than 2% were counted once. The biggest ten clones account for 2% to 2.5% of the sample.

The CDR3 goes from the cysteine to the phenylalanine over 12 residues. The sequence is cut down to CDR3 DNA, 36 bases in frame from base 1. The junction shows trimming of 6 bases on V and 4 bases on J, plus 10 bases between the germline ends. CDR1 and CDR2 were assigned from the germline V gene as MNHNS and SASEGT. Sequenced input: PBMCs. The TCR originated in a woman aged 50 to 60 with multiple sclerosis. The V and J segments used are TRBV6-1 and TRBJ2-7; TRBD1 is a weak D gene call, 7 bases matching. The encoded CDR3 is CASSRGVYEQYF. The sequenced DNA is TGTGCCAGCAGCAGGGGGGTATACGAGCAGTACTTC.